This T cell receptor beta chain stems from a study of blood T cell repertoires in COVID-19. Study in general: Researchers got acute and convalescent COVID-19 samples from the United States, Italy and Spain.

The ends lost 4 bases at V and 6 bases at J; junction bases unmatched: 11. Germline loops: CDR1 SEHNR, CDR2 FQNEAQ (reference sequence). The CDR3 runs to 16 residues. Libraries were prepared by immunoSEQ multiplex PCR; TCRdb keeps only in-frame clonotypes and omits some of them. The sample carries 110,000 or so clones, 70% to 90% recorded once. The V and J genes are TRBV7-9 and TRBJ2-4; 8 positions match TRBD1. The origin of this receptor is a middle-aged man with acute or convalescent COVID-19. What was sequenced was peripheral blood. This CDR3 is CASSSLPTGVGNIQYF. Written as DNA, the CDR3 is TGTGCCAGCAGCTCACTCCCGACAGGGGTGGGAAACATTCAGTACTTC. The full variable domain, its missing parts supplied by reference TRBV7-9 and TRBJ2-4, is DTGVSQNPRHKITKRGQNVTFRCDPISEHNRLYWYRQTLGQGPEFLTYFQNEAQLEKSRLLSDRFSAERPKGSFSTLEIQRTEQGDSAMYLCASSSLPTGVGNIQYFGAGTRLSVL.